This TCR beta chain was retrieved from a study of CD8 T cells in ankylosing spondylitis. This CDR3 has 14 residues. Trimming left V 2 bases short and J 2 bases short, with 10 bases between. This clonotype was seen more than once but under ten times. Its antigen is unknown. Quantitative 5'-RACE was performed with molecular barcodes, and it yielded the TCR beta libraries. Each CDR3 protein gets one entry after TCRdb re-called the 5' RACE reads with MiXCR. The sample lists about 400,000 distinct CDR3 sequences, under 25% seen once, with about 17% in the top ten. Study-wide points: Characteristic of ankylosing spondylitis blood, it appeared, was a TCR beta motif comprising about eight highly homologous variants. The disease-linked clones had a CD8+ phenotype and low blood frequencies. The study looked at matched synovial fluid samples from ankylosing spondylitis patients. Disease-linked clones were reported to be significantly enriched there.

The sequence came from a male donor with ankylosing spondylitis. The sequencing sample was made of blood, either unsorted or a sorted T cell fraction (not recorded which). The chain employs TRBV12-3 or TRBV12-4 and TRBJ2-7, with D perhaps given as TRBD1 or TRBD2 (5 bases each). CDR3 DNA sequence: TGTGCCAGCAGTTTACCGGGGCTTACCTACGAGCAGTACTTC. Translated: CASSLPGLTYEQYF.